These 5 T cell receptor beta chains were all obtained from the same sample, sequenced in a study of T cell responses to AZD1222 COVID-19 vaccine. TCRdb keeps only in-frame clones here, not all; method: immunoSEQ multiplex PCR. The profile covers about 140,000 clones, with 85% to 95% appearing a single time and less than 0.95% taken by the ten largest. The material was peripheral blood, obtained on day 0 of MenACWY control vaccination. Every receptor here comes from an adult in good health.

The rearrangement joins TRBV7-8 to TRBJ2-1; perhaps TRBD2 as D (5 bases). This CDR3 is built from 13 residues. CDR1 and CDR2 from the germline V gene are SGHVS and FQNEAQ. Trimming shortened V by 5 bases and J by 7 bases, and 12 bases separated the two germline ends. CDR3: CASSVGLGNEQFF. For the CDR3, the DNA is TGTGCCAGCAGCGTCGGACTGGGGAATGAGCAGTTCTTC. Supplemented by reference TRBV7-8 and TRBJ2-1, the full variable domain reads GAGVSQSPRYKVAKRGQDVALRCDPISGHVSLFWYQQALGQGPEFLTYFQNEAQLDKSGLPSDRFFAERPEGSVSTLKIQRTQQEDSAVYLCASSVGLGNEQFFGPGTRLTVL.

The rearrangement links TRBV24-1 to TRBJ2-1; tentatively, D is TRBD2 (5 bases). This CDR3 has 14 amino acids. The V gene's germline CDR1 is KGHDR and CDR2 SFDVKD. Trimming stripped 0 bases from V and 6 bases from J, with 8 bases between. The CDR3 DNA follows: TGTGCCACCAGTGATTTGCCTAGCTCCAATGAGCAGTTCTTC. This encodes CATSDLPSSNEQFF.

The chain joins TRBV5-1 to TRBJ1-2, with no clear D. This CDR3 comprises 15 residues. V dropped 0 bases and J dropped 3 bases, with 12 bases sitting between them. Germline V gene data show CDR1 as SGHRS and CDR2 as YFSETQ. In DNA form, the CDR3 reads TGCGCCAGCAGCTTGGCTCGTATCAGTGACTATGGCTACACCTTC. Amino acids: CASSLARISDYGYTF.

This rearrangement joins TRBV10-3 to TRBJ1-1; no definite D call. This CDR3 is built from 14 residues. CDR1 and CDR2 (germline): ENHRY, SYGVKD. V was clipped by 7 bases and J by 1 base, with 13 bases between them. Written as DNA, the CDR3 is TGTGCCATCAACGTTGACATCTCGAACACTGAAGCTTTCTTT. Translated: CAINVDISNTEAFF.

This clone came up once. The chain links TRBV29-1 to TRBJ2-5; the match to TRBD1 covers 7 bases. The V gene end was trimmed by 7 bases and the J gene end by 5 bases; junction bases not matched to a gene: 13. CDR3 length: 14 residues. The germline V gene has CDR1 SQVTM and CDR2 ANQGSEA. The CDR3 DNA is TGCAGCGCCTCGACAAGGGGGCTAAGGGAGACCCAGTACTTC. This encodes CSASTRGLRETQYF.